The 5 T cell receptor beta chains below were found in one sample sequenced in a study of Graves' ophthalmopathy and Graves' hyperthyroidism. TCR beta CDR3 amplification used RNA transcripts. Second-round multiplex PCR came after a first-round RT-PCR that employed HTBI primers. MiXCR, applied by TCRdb to the multiplex PCR reads, yields one record per CDR3 protein. The table lists 400,000 or so distinct CDR3 sequences, approximately 15% of them singletons. Sequencing input: peripheral blood. The origin of the receptors is a woman younger than 30 with stable Graves' hyperthyroidism.

This clonotype was detected many times. A clone one base away is much larger, so this may be a read error. This rearrangement joins TRBV12-3 or TRBV12-4 to TRBJ1-3; no clear D gene. V was shortened by 1 base and J by 4 bases, with 2 bases between the two germline ends. CDR3 length: 12 amino acids. The chain's CDR3 is CASSLVGNTIYF. CDR3 bases: TGTGCCAGCAGTTTAGTGGGAAACACCATATATTTT.

Comment on this clonotype: The junction departs from germline at one end; a sequencing error may be responsible. The chain combines TRBV7-2 with TRBJ2-7; D gene unclear. Germline V gives CDR1 SGHTA, CDR2 FQGNSA. This CDR3 has 13 amino acids. The CDR3: CVSAQFSNYEQYF. CDR3 nucleotides: TGTGTCAGCGCCCAGTTTTCCAACTACGAGCAGTACTTC.

With respect to this clonotype: Just one base apart from a much larger clone, this may be a read error. The V call is TRBV19, the J call TRBJ1-5; possibly TRBD1 for D (5 bases). CDR3 size: 15 residues. From germline, CDR1 is LNHDA and CDR2 SQIVND (reference sequence). Trimming stripped 5 bases from V and 7 bases from J, with 18 bases between. CDR3 DNA: TGTGCCAGTAGTTTCACGGGCAGGAGGGGCCAGCCCCAGCATTTT. As protein: CASSFTGRRGQPQHF.

The chain couples TRBV5-1 to TRBJ2-7; TRBD1 or TRBD2 may be the D gene (6 bases each). Germline CDR1 reads SGHRS; CDR2 reads YFSETQ. This CDR3 is 13 amino acids long. Trimming left V 5 bases short and J 7 bases short, with 16 bases between. CDR3 amino acids: CASSTEGGLEQYF. For the CDR3, the DNA is TGCGCCAGCAGTACAGAAGGGGGGCTTGAGCAGTACTTC.

This clonotype was counted at least ten times. The V call is TRBV11-2, the J call TRBJ2-5, with unresolved D. CDR1 is SGHAT, CDR2 FQNNGV, per germline. V shed 4 bases and J shed 5 bases, with 11 bases lying between them. The CDR3 loop spans 13 amino acids. In DNA, the CDR3 is TGTGCCAGCAGCTCAGATCTCCGGGAGACCCAGTACTTC. This translates into CASSSDLRETQYF.